The rows below give T cell receptor beta chains drawn from one sample of a study of OX40 agonist ivuxolimab in advanced cancers. Assay used: immunoSEQ multiplex PCR; TCRdb lists only in-frame clones, some missing. The sample includes about 46,000 clones, roughly four fifths of them seen just once. Sequencing used CD4+ or CD8+ T cells sorted from blood, obtained in a trial of the OX40 agonist ivuxolimab. The origin of the receptors is an adult with an advanced solid tumor such as melanoma, head and neck, liver or kidney cancer. The CDR3 runs from the conserved cysteine through the conserved F or W. The order of the fields is V gene, D gene, clone size, J gene, CDR3 DNA, CDR3 protein. A D gene is named only where the DNA matches it firmly. Size is stated for part of the rows, as once, few or many counts, or as a class when the clone is expanded.

V: TRBV6-1
D: TRBD1
size: .
J: TRBJ2-5
DNA: TGTGCCAGCGGCACAGGGGGAAAGACCCAGTACTTC
CDR3: CASGTGGKTQYF

V: TRBV19
D: .
size: .
J: TRBJ1-2
DNA: TGTGCCAGTAGTTATCAGGCGTCGAGAGGCTACACCTTC
CDR3: CASSYQASRGYTF

V: TRBV7-9
D: .
size: .
J: TRBJ2-5
DNA: TGTGCCAGCAGCTTTTGGCCCCGGGGGAGGGAGACCCAGTACTTC
CDR3: CASSFWPRGRETQYF

V: TRBV10-3
D: TRBD1
size: .
J: TRBJ2-2
DNA: TGTGCCATCAGGACAGGGGGAGCGAACACCGGGGAGCTGTTTTTT
CDR3: CAIRTGGANTGELFF

V: TRBV7-2
D: TRBD1
size: .
J: TRBJ2-7
DNA: TGTGCCAGCAGCTTAAGCAGGGGGAGTAACTACGAGCAGTACTTC
CDR3: CASSLSRGSNYEQYF

V: TRBV19
D: .
size: .
J: TRBJ2-7
DNA: TGTGCCAGTAGCTCCCAGGGGCGGGGAGCCTACGAGCAGTACTTC
CDR3: CASSSQGRGAYEQYF

V: TRBV18
D: .
size: .
J: TRBJ1-6
DNA: TGTGCCAGCTCACCACGGGAGGGTACCACGGACCCACCCCTCCACTTT
CDR3: CASSPREGTTDPPLHF

V: TRBV4-2
D: TRBD2
size: .
J: TRBJ2-4
DNA: TGTGCCAGCAGCCCATGGCGGGGGGGTCCTAACATTCAGTACTTC
CDR3: CASSPWRGGPNIQYF

V: TRBV2
D: .
size: .
J: TRBJ2-3
DNA: TGTGCCAGCAGACCCCGACAGATCTCAGATACGCAGTATTTT
CDR3: CASRPRQISDTQYF

V: TRBV29-1
D: TRBD1
size: .
J: TRBJ1-1
DNA: TGCAGCGCTACCACAGGGGGCACTGAAGCTTTCTTT
CDR3: CSATTGGTEAFF

V: TRBV18
D: .
size: .
J: TRBJ1-1
DNA: TGTGCCAGCTCACCACAGAGGTTTACTGAAGCTTTCTTT
CDR3: CASSPQRFTEAFF

V: TRBV6-6
D: .
size: .
J: TRBJ1-2
DNA: TGTGCCAGCAGCTGGAGCAGGTCCTTCTATGGCTACACCTTC
CDR3: CASSWSRSFYGYTF

V: TRBV5-1
D: TRBD1
size: .
J: TRBJ2-7
DNA: TGCGCCAGCAGCTCTCCGGGACAGAACTCCTACGAGCAGTACTTC
CDR3: CASSSPGQNSYEQYF

V: TRBV18
D: .
size: .
J: TRBJ1-5
DNA: TGTGCCAGCTCACCAAGATATAGCAATCAGCCCCAGCATTTT
CDR3: CASSPRYSNQPQHF

V: TRBV9
D: TRBD1
size: once
J: TRBJ1-2
DNA: TGTGCCAGCAGGCGGGACAGGCTAACTATGGGCTACACCTTC
CDR3: CASRRDRLTMGYTF

V: TRBV5-1
D: .
size: .
J: TRBJ1-2
DNA: TGCGCCAGCAGCTTGGTACAGGGCGGCTACACCTTC
CDR3: CASSLVQGGYTF

V: TRBV19
D: .
size: .
J: TRBJ1-4
DNA: TGTGCCAGTAGTATAGGCAGGGAGGATGAAAAACTGTTTTTT
CDR3: CASSIGREDEKLFF

V: TRBV30
D: TRBD1
size: .
J: TRBJ1-6
DNA: TGTGCCCTAGAGGGAGGGGGCAATTCACCCCTCCACTTT
CDR3: CALEGGGNSPLHF

V: TRBV5-1
D: .
size: .
J: TRBJ2-3
DNA: TGCGCCAGCAGCTTGGTTCTGAGGTCTACAGATACGCAGTATTTT
CDR3: CASSLVLRSTDTQYF

V: TRBV15
D: TRBD1
size: .
J: TRBJ1-1
DNA: TGTGCCACCAGCCCTCGTAGGACCGGGACAGTTAACACTGAAGCTTTCTTT
CDR3: CATSPRRTGTVNTEAFF

V: TRBV4-3
D: .
size: .
J: TRBJ1-4
DNA: TGCGCCAGCAGCCAACAATACAGGGTAGGAAATGAAAAACTGTTTTTT
CDR3: CASSQQYRVGNEKLFF

V: TRBV4-3
D: TRBD1
size: .
J: TRBJ2-2
DNA: TGCGCCAGCAGCCAAGAGCCGGACAGGGGGGGTTTCAGCGGGGAGCTGTTTTTT
CDR3: CASSQEPDRGGFSGELFF

V: TRBV6-4
D: .
size: .
J: TRBJ2-3
DNA: TGTGCCAGCAGTGACTCGTGGGGGGGGCCAGATACGCAGTATTTT
CDR3: CASSDSWGGPDTQYF

V: TRBV2
D: .
size: .
J: TRBJ2-3
DNA: TGTGCCAGCAGTGCGGGACACCACACAGATACGCAGTATTTT
CDR3: CASSAGHHTDTQYF

V: TRBV4-1
D: .
size: .
J: TRBJ1-2
DNA: TGCGCCAGCAGCCAAGATCTCGCGGGAGCTAACTATGGCTACACCTTC
CDR3: CASSQDLAGANYGYTF

V: TRBV9
D: .
size: .
J: TRBJ2-5
DNA: TGTGCCAGCAGCCTGGCCCTTCAAGAGACCCAGTACTTC
CDR3: CASSLALQETQYF

V: TRBV18
D: TRBD1
size: once
J: TRBJ1-1
DNA: TGTGCCAGCTCACCACAACAGGGGGGGACTGAAGCTTTCTTT
CDR3: CASSPQQGGTEAFF

V: TRBV19
D: .
size: .
J: TRBJ1-1
DNA: TGTGCCAGACCCAACAGGAATAACACTGAAGCTTTCTTT
CDR3: CARPNRNNTEAFF

V: TRBV9
D: TRBD1
size: .
J: TRBJ1-2
DNA: TGTGCCAGCAGCGTAGATCCCTCACAGGGGGCGTATGGCTACACCTTC
CDR3: CASSVDPSQGAYGYTF

V: TRBV2
D: .
size: .
J: TRBJ2-1
DNA: TGTGCCAGCAGCGCCCAAGGGGGGATCTACAATGAGCAGTTCTTC
CDR3: CASSAQGGIYNEQFF

V: TRBV19
D: .
size: .
J: TRBJ1-2
DNA: TGTGCCAGTAGTTATCAAAATAGGTACGGCTACACCTTC
CDR3: CASSYQNRYGYTF

V: TRBV30
D: .
size: few
J: TRBJ1-5
DNA: TGTGCCTGGAGTGTAGGTTCGGGGGGCAATCAGCCCCAGCATTTT
CDR3: CAWSVGSGGNQPQHF

V: TRBV7-8
D: .
size: .
J: TRBJ2-2
DNA: TGTGCCAGCAGCTTAGCTACAGGAAACACCGGGGAGCTGTTTTTT
CDR3: CASSLATGNTGELFF

V: TRBV5-1
D: TRBD1
size: few
J: TRBJ2-1
DNA: TGCGCCAGCAGCTCCCTAGGGACAGGGGGATTGGGGACACACAATGAGCAGTTCTTC
CDR3: CASSSLGTGGLGTHNEQFF

V: TRBV25-1
D: TRBD1
size: .
J: TRBJ2-2
DNA: TGTGCCAGCCAGGGACAGGGGGTCACCGGGGAGCTGTTTTTT
CDR3: CASQGQGVTGELFF

V: TRBV5-4
D: .
size: .
J: TRBJ2-5
DNA: TGTGCCAGCAGCCCGACTCCAGATTTGGAGACCCAGTACTTC
CDR3: CASSPTPDLETQYF

V: TRBV2
D: .
size: few
J: TRBJ1-2
DNA: TGTGCCAGCAGTAGGTCTCCCAACTATGGCTACACCTTC
CDR3: CASSRSPNYGYTF

V: TRBV7-8
D: .
size: .
J: TRBJ2-7
DNA: TGTGCCAGCAGCCCCTCCTTGTCCCCCTACGAGCAGTACTTC
CDR3: CASSPSLSPYEQYF

V: TRBV5-8
D: TRBD1
size: once
J: TRBJ1-1
DNA: TGTGCCAGCAGCTCACCGGGACAGGGGGCTCAGGGTGAAGCTTTCTTT
CDR3: CASSSPGQGAQGEAFF

V: TRBV19
D: .
size: .
J: TRBJ2-7
DNA: TGTGCCAGTAGTATAGGGGTGGGGGGTTTCGAGCAGTACTTC
CDR3: CASSIGVGGFEQYF

V: TRBV27
D: .
size: few
J: TRBJ1-6
DNA: TGTGCCAGCAGTTTGGTCCGGGGCGACTCACCCCTCCACTTT
CDR3: CASSLVRGDSPLHF

V: TRBV2
D: .
size: .
J: TRBJ1-5
DNA: TGTGCCAGCAATGTTTGGGGGTCTAACAATCAGCCCCAGCATTTT
CDR3: CASNVWGSNNQPQHF

V: TRBV10-2
D: .
size: .
J: TRBJ1-3
DNA: TGCGCCAGCAGTTCAGGACTTACTGGAAACACCATATATTTT
CDR3: CASSSGLTGNTIYF

V: TRBV11-1
D: .
size: .
J: TRBJ2-7
DNA: TGTGCCAGCAGCTTATTGGACAGCAAAATAACCTACGAGCAGTACTTC
CDR3: CASSLLDSKITYEQYF

V: TRBV30
D: TRBD1
size: .
J: TRBJ1-2
DNA: TGTGCCTGGACCCCCCCCGGGGCAGGGGGCTTCTATGGCTACACCTTC
CDR3: CAWTPPGAGGFYGYTF

V: TRBV4-2
D: TRBD1
size: once
J: TRBJ2-3
DNA: TGTGCCAGCAGCCCCCGACAGACAGGGTCCGATACGCAGTATTTT
CDR3: CASSPRQTGSDTQYF

V: TRBV5-1
D: .
size: .
J: TRBJ1-2
DNA: TGTGCCAGCAGCGTAGGACCTGGCTACACCTTC
CDR3: CASSVGPGYTF

V: TRBV7-2
D: .
size: .
J: TRBJ2-7
DNA: TGTGCCAGCAGCTTAGGGACACCCCCTAACGAGCAGTACTTC
CDR3: CASSLGTPPNEQYF

V: TRBV4-1
D: .
size: .
J: TRBJ1-1
DNA: TGCGCCAGCAGCCAACGATCAACGGCAGGGCGGAACACTGAAGCTTTCTTT
CDR3: CASSQRSTAGRNTEAFF

V: TRBV19
D: .
size: .
J: TRBJ2-7
DNA: TGTGCCAGTAGTATTGGCTACGAGCAGTACTTC
CDR3: CASSIGYEQYF

V: TRBV11-1
D: .
size: few
J: TRBJ1-2
DNA: TGTGCCAGCAGCTACGGGGCCGAAGCTAACTATGGCTACACCTTC
CDR3: CASSYGAEANYGYTF

V: TRBV11-2
D: .
size: once
J: TRBJ2-7
DNA: TGTGCCAGCAGGCGGTCCCACTACCTATCCTACGAGCAGTACTTC
CDR3: CASRRSHYLSYEQYF

V: TRBV27
D: TRBD2
size: .
J: TRBJ2-3
DNA: TGTGCCAGCAGTTTATGGGGACTAGCGGGGGGAGGGCAGTCAGATACGCAGTATTTT
CDR3: CASSLWGLAGGGQSDTQYF

V: TRBV19
D: .
size: once
J: TRBJ2-1
DNA: TGTGCCAGTAGTAAGGGGAGACCTCCAAATGAGCAGTTCTTC
CDR3: CASSKGRPPNEQFF